Listed below are T cell receptor beta chains from one sample, sequenced in a study of CD8 T cells in ankylosing spondylitis. TCRdb called the 5' RACE reads again in MiXCR, with one record for every CDR3 protein. The sample includes roughly 220,000 distinct CDR3 sequences, more than 9% seen only once; the top ten take less than 25%. The sample consisted of blood, either unsorted or a sorted T cell fraction (not recorded which). All receptors derive from a male donor with ankylosing spondylitis or in good health (not recorded which). Both conserved end residues are part of each CDR3. A D gene is named only where the DNA matches it firmly. Some rows mark clone size as missing; the rest say once, few, many or name a class of expanded clone.

j_gene | d_gene | v_gene | len | abundance | CDR3aa | CDR3nt
TRBJ2-1 | TRBD2 | TRBV6-1 | 14 | . | CASGATSGYNEQFF | TGTGCCAGCGGAGCGACTAGCGGATACAATGAGCAGTTCTTC
TRBJ1-4 | . | TRBV14 | 16 | many | CASSQGGQGVEEKLFF | TGTGCCAGCAGCCAAGGGGGCCAGGGAGTGGAAGAAAAACTGTTTTTT
TRBJ2-2 | TRBD2 | TRBV12-3/TRBV12-4 | 19 | once | CASCPGRGGVLANTGELFF | TGTGCCAGCTGTCCTGGGCGGGGGGGAGTCCTCGCGAACACCGGGGAGCTGTTTTTT
TRBJ2-5 | TRBD2 | TRBV20-1 | 15 | . | CSARDRLAGWKTQYF | TGCAGTGCTAGAGATCGACTAGCGGGTTGGAAGACCCAGTACTTC
TRBJ2-7 | . | TRBV2 | 12 | many | CASSEADNEQYF | TGTGCCAGCAGTGAAGCCGACAACGAGCAGTACTTC
TRBJ2-5 | . | TRBV12-3/TRBV12-4 | 14 | many | CASSLGGVQETQYF | TGTGCCAGCAGTTTAGGCGGGGTACAAGAGACCCAGTACTTC
TRBJ2-7 | . | TRBV3-1 | 14 | . | CASSVTGSTYEQYF | TGTGCCAGCAGCGTTACCGGGAGTACCTACGAGCAGTACTTC
TRBJ2-3 | . | TRBV28 | 16 | many | CASRHPDRLATDTQYF | TGTGCCAGCAGACACCCCGACAGACTCGCGACAGATACGCAGTATTTT
TRBJ2-5 | TRBD1 | TRBV5-1 | 15 | many | CASSLDGTGGETQYF | TGCGCCAGCAGCTTGGACGGGACAGGCGGTGAGACCCAGTACTTC
TRBJ2-3 | TRBD2 | TRBV2 | 15 | many | CASHLLAGPTDTQYF | TGTGCCAGCCATTTGCTAGCGGGACCCACAGATACGCAGTATTTT
TRBJ2-1 | TRBD2 | TRBV5-1 | 17 | few | CASSRGSSGGGDNEQFF | TGCGCCAGCAGCAGGGGTTCTAGCGGGGGAGGGGACAATGAGCAGTTCTTC
TRBJ2-1 | . | TRBV10-3 | 13 | . | CAISENQSNEQFF | TGTGCCATCAGTGAGAATCAGTCCAATGAGCAGTTCTTC
TRBJ1-4 | TRBD1 | TRBV15 | 14 | few | CATSDGTGGEKLFF | TGTGCCACCAGCGACGGGACAGGGGGTGAAAAACTGTTTTTT
TRBJ2-7 | . | TRBV14 | 12 | few | CASSQVREEQYF | TGTGCCAGCAGCCAGGTCAGGGAGGAGCAGTACTTC
TRBJ2-5 | . | TRBV12-3/TRBV12-4 | 14 | many | CASRTTGYQETQYF | TGTGCCAGCAGAACGACGGGGTACCAAGAGACCCAGTACTTC
TRBJ1-1 | . | TRBV20-1 | 12 | many | CSARSGETEAFF | TGCAGTGCTAGATCCGGTGAGACTGAAGCTTTCTTT
TRBJ2-4 | . | TRBV4-1 | 16 | . | CASSQEGSLAKNIQYF | TGCGCCAGCAGCCAAGAAGGTAGTCTAGCCAAAAACATTCAGTACTTC
TRBJ2-1 | . | TRBV20-1 | 15 | many | CSASSGQGGRNEQFF | TGCAGTGCTAGTTCCGGGCAGGGGGGACGTAATGAGCAGTTCTTC
TRBJ1-6 | . | TRBV25-1 | 14 | many | CASSDWGDNSPLHF | TGTGCCAGCAGTGACTGGGGGGACAATTCACCCCTCCACTTT
TRBJ1-6 | . | TRBV5-1 | 16 | many | CASSLEGSSYNSPLHF | TGCGCCAGCAGCTTGGAAGGGAGCTCCTATAATTCACCCCTCCACTTT
TRBJ2-2 | TRBD2 | TRBV7-6 | 16 | many | CASSPRVAGDTGELFF | TGTGCCAGCAGCCCCAGGGTAGCGGGGGACACCGGGGAGCTGTTTTTT
TRBJ2-2 | . | TRBV19 | 16 | few | CASSINPGTNTGELFF | TGTGCCAGTAGTATAAACCCAGGAACGAACACCGGGGAGCTGTTTTTT
TRBJ2-1 | TRBD2 | TRBV5-1 | 16 | many | CASSPPTSGGVGEQFF | TGCGCCAGCAGCCCGCCGACTAGCGGGGGGGTCGGTGAGCAGTTCTTC
TRBJ1-2 | . | TRBV7-3 | 14 | many | CASSPTGTDYGYTF | TGTGCCAGCAGCCCGACCGGGACCGATTATGGCTACACCTTC
TRBJ2-3 | TRBD1 | TRBV24-1 | 14 | many | CATSGQEGTDTQYF | TGTGCCACCTCGGGACAGGAGGGCACAGATACGCAGTATTTT
TRBJ2-2 | . | TRBV12-3/TRBV12-4 | 15 | . | CASSLGTASAGELFF | TGTGCCAGCAGTTTAGGGACAGCCTCCGCCGGGGAGCTGTTTTTT
TRBJ1-1 | . | TRBV7-2 | 14 | . | CASSLTNMNTEAFF | TGTGCCAGCAGCTTGACCAACATGAACACTGAAGCTTTCTTT
TRBJ1-6 | TRBD1 | TRBV7-3 | 15 | many | CASSSSGTDNSPLHF | TGTGCCAGCAGTTCGTCCGGGACAGATAATTCACCCCTCCACTTT
TRBJ2-1 | TRBD2 | TRBV9 | 15 | few | CASSASGDSYNEQFF | TGTGCCAGCAGCGCAAGCGGGGATTCCTACAATGAGCAGTTCTTC
TRBJ2-5 | . | TRBV29-1 | 13 | . | CSVGVSGEETQYF | TGCAGCGTTGGTGTTTCAGGGGAAGAGACCCAGTACTTC
TRBJ1-2 | TRBD1 | TRBV3-1 | 13 | . | CASTHRTGAGYTF | TGTGCCAGCACCCACCGGACAGGGGCTGGCTACACCTTC
TRBJ2-3 | . | TRBV5-1 | 16 | many | CASSPGGTTSTDTQYF | TGCGCCAGCAGCCCGGGTGGGACAACTAGCACAGATACGCAGTATTTT
TRBJ2-7 | . | TRBV5-4 | 12 | many | CASSSQGDEQYF | TGTGCCAGCAGCTCCCAGGGTGACGAGCAGTACTTC
TRBJ1-2 | . | TRBV11-2 | 18 | . | CASSLFATNRVRTDGDTF | TGTGCCAGCAGCTTATTTGCGACAAACCGGGTTAGGACAGACGGTGACACCTTC
TRBJ1-1 | . | TRBV6-1 | 15 | many | CASSLRSGLNTEAFF | TGTGCCAGCAGCCTCCGGTCAGGGCTGAACACTGAAGCTTTCTTT
TRBJ1-1 | . | TRBV5-1 | 14 | many | CASSLTGLNTEAFF | TGCGCCAGCAGCTTGACAGGACTGAACACTGAAGCTTTCTTT
TRBJ2-3 | TRBD2 | TRBV20-1 | 14 | many | CSASSGTSPDTQYF | TGCAGTGCTAGTTCCGGGACTAGCCCAGATACGCAGTATTTT
TRBJ2-1 | . | TRBV11-2 | 15 | many | CASSLGPADYNEQFF | TGTGCCAGCAGCCTAGGCCCAGCGGACTACAATGAGCAGTTCTTC
TRBJ1-4 | TRBD1 | TRBV11-1 | 18 | many | CASSSHRQGAVTNEKLFF | TGTGCCAGCAGCTCCCACCGACAGGGGGCGGTAACTAATGAAAAACTGTTTTTT
TRBJ1-1 | . | TRBV20-1 | 13 | many | CSAREGASTEAFF | TGCAGTGCTAGAGAGGGGGCCAGCACTGAAGCTTTCTTT
TRBJ2-7 | . | TRBV7-2 | 13 | many | CASSFNRAYEQYF | TGTGCCAGCAGCTTTAACAGGGCCTACGAGCAGTACTTC
TRBJ1-1 | . | TRBV5-5 | 16 | . | CASRRGQIAMNTEAFF | TGTGCCAGCAGGAGGGGACAAATCGCAATGAACACTGAAGCTTTCTTT
TRBJ1-2 | TRBD1 | TRBV25-1 | 16 | many | CASRGTGVQSNYGYTF | TGTGCCAGCAGGGGGACAGGAGTACAGTCTAACTATGGCTACACCTTC
TRBJ1-2 | TRBD1 | TRBV28 | 15 | many | CASSLYQQGAYGYTF | TGTGCCAGCAGTTTATATCAACAGGGGGCTTATGGCTACACCTTC
TRBJ2-1 | TRBD2 | TRBV28 | 17 | many | CASRGNLAGGSYNEQFF | TGTGCCAGCAGGGGTAATTTAGCGGGGGGCTCCTACAATGAGCAGTTCTTC
TRBJ2-7 | TRBD1 | TRBV5-1 | 15 | many | CASSTRGQGLNEQYF | TGCGCCAGCAGCACCCGCGGACAGGGTTTAAACGAGCAGTACTTC
TRBJ1-1 | TRBD1 | TRBV20-1 | 14 | . | CSARVPGQTLEAFF | TGCAGTGCTAGAGTACCGGGACAGACTCTTGAAGCTTTCTTT
TRBJ2-1 | . | TRBV5-1 | 15 | many | CASSFGQPGRNEQFF | TGCGCCAGCAGCTTTGGACAGCCGGGACGCAATGAGCAGTTCTTC
TRBJ2-2 | . | TRBV12-3/TRBV12-4 | 16 | . | CASSFDRGANTGELFF | TGTGCCAGCAGTTTCGATCGGGGAGCGAACACCGGGGAGCTGTTTTTT
TRBJ1-5 | TRBD1 | TRBV5-6 | 14 | few | CASSDGTGVQPQHF | TGTGCCAGCAGCGACGGGACAGGGGTACAGCCCCAGCATTTT
TRBJ2-7 | . | TRBV3-1 | 15 | . | CASSPDFDSSYEQYF | TGTGCCAGCAGCCCCGATTTCGATAGCTCCTACGAGCAGTACTTC
TRBJ2-1 | . | TRBV7-9 | 17 | . | CASSRLTGVTDGNEQFF | TGTGCCAGCAGCCGACTTACTGGGGTAACGGACGGTAATGAGCAGTTCTTC
TRBJ1-3 | . | TRBV9 | 17 | many | CASSVDPGQAGGNTIYF | TGTGCCAGCAGCGTCGATCCAGGGCAGGCGGGGGGAAACACCATATATTTT
TRBJ2-6 | . | TRBV9 | 15 | many | CASSDGQWGANVLTF | TGTGCCAGCAGCGACGGACAATGGGGGGCCAACGTCCTGACTTTC
TRBJ2-1 | . | TRBV6-2/TRBV6-3 | 14 | few | CASTGSGGAYEQFF | TGTGCCAGCACCGGGAGTGGGGGGGCCTATGAGCAGTTCTTC
TRBJ2-1 | TRBD2 | TRBV11-2 | 16 | . | CASSQFAGLGLNEQFF | TGTGCCAGCAGCCAATTCGCGGGACTAGGATTAAATGAGCAGTTCTTC
TRBJ2-3 | . | TRBV7-9 | 12 | many | CASSLEGNTQYF | TGTGCCAGCAGCTTAGAGGGGAATACGCAGTATTTT
TRBJ1-4 | . | TRBV7-6 | 13 | many | CASSQGLGEKLFF | TGTGCCAGCAGCCAAGGTCTGGGGGAAAAACTGTTTTTT
TRBJ2-1 | . | TRBV4-2 | 15 | many | CASSQLVNSYNEQFF | TGTGCCAGCAGCCAACTGGTCAACTCCTACAATGAGCAGTTCTTC